The 30 T cell receptor beta chains given below trace back to one sample, sequenced in a study of blood T cells in healthy people across ages. A second PCR of roughly 7 to 11 cycles used a sample-barcoded 5' primer and a J-beta primer mix. TCRdb used MiXCR to reprocess the 5' RACE reads, holding one entry per CDR3 protein. The table includes about 640,000 distinct CDR3 sequences, approximately 59% detected once. The sample taken for sequencing was blood. All receptors derive from a man in his 60s in good health.

J is TRBJ1-3 and V is TRBV29-1, with D uncertain. The CDR3 loop spans 13 amino acids. Trimming removed 3 bases from V and 0 bases from J, with 6 bases in between. Germline lookup yields CDR1 SQVTM and CDR2 ANQGSEA. The DNA of the CDR3 is TGCAGCGTTGACAGAGTCTCTGGAAACACCATATATTTT. This translates into CSVDRVSGNTIYF.

Points on this clonotype: Germline and junction disagree at one end, which may indicate a read error. V and J are TRBV2 and TRBJ2-1, with 7 bases that match TRBD1. Germline V gene data show CDR1 as SNHLY and CDR2 as FYNNEI. CDR3 length: 15 residues. The CDR3 reads CASSESRQGRNEQFF. The DNA for the CDR3 is TGTGCCAGTAGTGAATCCCGACAGGGACGCAATGAGCAGTTCTTC. Combining the CDR3 with reference TRBV2 and TRBJ2-1 gives the whole variable domain EPEVTQTPSHQVTQMGQEVILRCVPISNHLYFYWYRQILGQKVEFLVSFYNNEISEKSEIFDDQFSVERPDGSNFTLKIRSTKLEDSAMYFCASSESRQGRNEQFFGPGTRLTVL.

The chain uses TRBV12-3 or TRBV12-4 and TRBJ2-5; no reliable D call. The CDR3 totals 15 residues. Deletions cut 6 bases from V and 1 base from J, with 15 bases between. In DNA form, the CDR3 reads TGTGCCAGCAGCGCAGATGGTATGGGCCAAGAGACCCAGTACTTC. It codes for CASSADGMGQETQYF.

This clonotype was picked up a small number of times. V and J are TRBV20-1 and TRBJ2-6; no reliable D call. Germline V CDR1 and CDR2: DFQATT, SNEGSKA (reference sequence). The length of the CDR3 is 11 residues. Trimming left V 3 bases short and J 7 bases short, with 4 bases between. CDR3 nucleotides: TGCAGTGCTAGTCTAGCCAACGTCCTGACTTTC. It encodes CSASLANVLTF.

The chain joins TRBV7-2 to TRBJ1-6; no clear D gene. From germline, CDR1 is SGHTA and CDR2 FQGNSA. V was pared by 3 bases and J by 8 bases, with 8 bases between. The CDR3 contains 13 residues. The chain's CDR3 is CASSFSRDSPLHF. In DNA form, the CDR3 reads TGTGCCAGCAGCTTCTCTCGGGATTCACCCCTCCACTTT.

V and J are TRBV4-1 and TRBJ1-2; D not resolved. Germline lookup yields CDR1 MGHRA and CDR2 YSYEKL. V lost 1 base to trimming and J lost 1 base, with 7 bases between them. The CDR3 totals 14 residues. CDR3 residues: CASSQVSLNYGYTF. As DNA, the CDR3 is TGCGCCAGCAGCCAAGTTTCGCTTAACTATGGCTACACCTTC.

The chain recombines TRBV25-1 with TRBJ2-1; no reliable D call. Germline CDR1 reads MGHDK; CDR2 reads SYGVNS. The V and J ends lost 4 bases and 2 bases respectively, with 9 bases between them. The CDR3 is made up of 14 amino acids. This chain's CDR3 is CASSGGVAYNEQFF. CDR3 nucleotide sequence: TGTGCCAGCAGTGGTGGTGTAGCCTACAATGAGCAGTTCTTC.

The CDR3 DNA reads as TGTGCCAGCACCCTAGGGCAGGGGTCCTACAATGAGCAGTTCTTC. Its protein is CASTLGQGSYNEQFF. The chain joins TRBV2 to TRBJ2-1; D is perhaps TRBD1 (6 bases). Germline lookup yields CDR1 SNHLY and CDR2 FYNNEI. Trimming removed 7 bases at V and 1 base at J, with 14 bases between. The CDR3 runs 15 residues.

The chain recombines TRBV5-5 with TRBJ1-4; D unclear. V lost 4 bases and J lost 8, with 12 bases in between. The CDR3 loop spans 13 amino acids. CDR1 and CDR2 (germline): SGHKS, YYEKEE (reference sequence). DNA of the CDR3: TGTGCCAGCAGCCGGCCGGGAGGGGAAAAACTGTTTTTT. The encoded protein is CASSRPGGEKLFF.

This chain uses TRBV7-8 with TRBJ2-5; the match to TRBD2 covers 14 bases. The CDR3 has 20 amino acids. Trimming cost V 5 bases and J 5 bases; bases outside gene matches: 19. CDR1 and CDR2 (germline): SGHVS, FQNEAQ. This CDR3 reads CASSPREIRLAGGSGETQYF. CDR3 DNA sequence: TGTGCCAGCAGCCCCCGGGAAATTAGACTAGCGGGGGGGTCTGGTGAGACCCAGTACTTC.

The chain employs TRBV28 and TRBJ1-4, with 7 bases fitting TRBD1. This CDR3 has 15 amino acids. V trimming: 6 bases; J trimming: 4 bases; junction bases outside the gene matches: 8. CDR1 is MDHEN, CDR2 SYDVKM, per germline. The CDR3 is CASSLNRQGNEKLFF. CDR3 sequence (DNA): TGTGCCAGCAGCTTAAACCGACAGGGTAATGAAAAACTGTTTTTT.

This chain joins TRBV20-1 and TRBJ1-2, with 9 bases identical to TRBD1. The CDR3 runs to 15 residues. V lost 1 base and J lost 3; bases outside the gene matches: 6. In germline, CDR1 is DFQATT, CDR2 SNEGSKA (reference sequence). The CDR3: CSARAVGQGHYGYTF. The CDR3 region has the DNA TGCAGTGCTAGAGCTGTGGGACAGGGTCACTATGGCTACACCTTC.

The chain combines TRBV11-2 with TRBJ2-3; D gene unclear. Trimming removed 5 bases at V and 9 bases at J, with 18 bases between. CDR1 and CDR2 (germline): SGHAT, FQNNGV. The CDR3 is made up of 14 amino acids. In DNA form, the CDR3 reads TGTGCCAGCAGCGAAACCCACACCGGGTCAACGCAGTATTTT. It encodes CASSETHTGSTQYF.

This sequence joins TRBV5-1 and TRBJ1-4; 8 bases match TRBD1. V trimming: 4 bases; J trimming: 4 bases; junction bases outside the gene matches: 3. This CDR3 contains 14 residues. CDR1 is SGHRS and CDR2 is YFSETQ in the germline V gene. Here the CDR3 reads CASSRDRINEKLFF. CDR3 nucleotides: TGCGCCAGCAGCCGGGACAGGATTAATGAAAAACTGTTTTTT.

This clonotype showed up just a few times. The chain uses TRBV28 and TRBJ1-2; the D is unclear. Trimming cost V 3 bases and J 4 bases, with 9 bases left between them. The CDR3 totals 13 residues. Germline values: CDR1 MDHEN, CDR2 SYDVKM. The CDR3 coding sequence is TGTGCCAGCAGTTTCCCACCGAGCTATGGCTACACCTTC. Its protein product is CASSFPPSYGYTF.

The rearrangement uses TRBV20-1 and TRBJ2-3; D gene ambiguous. This CDR3 comprises 8 residues. V was clipped by 6 bases and J by 8 bases, with 3 bases between them. Germline V lookup: CDR1 DFQATT, CDR2 SNEGSKA (reference sequence). CDR3 in DNA: TGCAGTGCCAGTACGCAGTATTTT. Residues: CSASTQYF.

V usage is TRBV5-1 and J usage is TRBJ2-3, with D unclear. Germline-derived CDR1 and CDR2 are SGHRS and YFSETQ. The V end was cut by 0 bases, the J end by 0 bases, with 5 bases between. The CDR3 has 14 amino acids. The CDR3 spells CASSLEQSTDTQYF. The DNA of the CDR3 is TGCGCCAGCAGCTTGGAACAGAGCACAGATACGCAGTATTTT.

About this clonotype itself: The junction shows a germline mismatch at one end, possibly a read error. The J gene is TRBJ1-5, the V gene TRBV3-1; no definite D call. This CDR3 region has 17 residues. Germline V lookup: CDR1 LGHDT, CDR2 YNNKEL (reference sequence). As DNA, the CDR3 is TGTACCAGCAGCCAAGACCCGAGGGAGGGTTCTAATCAGCCCCAGCATTTT. It yields the protein CTSSQDPREGSNQPQHF. The whole variable domain, filled in from reference TRBV3-1 and TRBJ1-5, reads DTAVSQTPKYLVTQMGNDKSIKCEQNLGHDTMYWYKQDSKKFLKIMFSYNNKELIINETVPNRFSPKSPDKAHLNLHINSLELGDSAVYFCTSSQDPREGSNQPQHFGDGTRLSIL.

This clonotype was seen ten or more times. The chain employs TRBV28 and TRBJ2-7, with TRBD1 matching over 11 bases. V was clipped by 8 bases and J by 3 bases; unmatched bases: 3. CDR3 size: 13 residues. CDR1 and CDR2 (germline): MDHEN, SYDVKM. CDR3 loop: CASSGTGGYEQYF. CDR3 coding DNA: TGTGCCAGCTCCGGGACAGGGGGCTACGAGCAGTACTTC.

This clonotype was counted only a few times. The chain joins TRBV15 to TRBJ2-7, with D tentatively TRBD1 (6 bases). The CDR3 runs 16 residues. Trimming took 5 bases from V and 1 from J, leaving 18 bases between them. Germline assignment: CDR1 LNHNV and CDR2 YYDKDF (reference sequence). Written as DNA, the CDR3 is TGTGCCACCAGCGCCCAAGCAGGGGATCTATCCTACGAGCAGTACTTC. It specifies CATSAQAGDLSYEQYF.

This chain connects TRBV7-2 to TRBJ1-1; 8 bases are a match to TRBD1. Germline-derived CDR1 and CDR2 are SGHTA and FQGNSA. The V segment lost 5 bases and the J segment 1 base; nucleotides outside the gene matches: 6. There are 15 residues in the CDR3. CDR3 amino acids: CASSIQGAENTEAFF. CDR3 coding DNA: TGTGCCAGCAGCATTCAGGGGGCGGAGAACACTGAAGCTTTCTTT.

The rearrangement joins TRBV2 to TRBJ1-4; the match to TRBD1 covers 8 bases. CDR3 size: 15 residues. With 1 base clipped from V and 8 bases from J, the junction kept 6 bases outside the gene matches. CDR1 and CDR2 from the germline V gene are SNHLY and FYNNEI. The CDR3 nucleotides read TGTGCCAGCAGTGAAGAGGGGCAGGGGGCAGAAAAACTGTTTTTT. Its translation is CASSEEGQGAEKLFF.

This chain links TRBV3-1 with TRBJ2-1; either TRBD1 or TRBD2 may supply D (5 bases each). V was shortened by 4 bases and J by 2 bases, with 12 bases between the two germline ends. The CDR3 covers 15 residues. Germline V CDR1 and CDR2: LGHDT, YNNKEL (reference sequence). The CDR3 DNA reads TGTGCCAGCAGCCCCTGGGACGAACCCTACAATGAGCAGTTCTTC. It is translated as CASSPWDEPYNEQFF.

CDR3 in amino acids: CASSAQVLANTGELFF. The CDR3 coding sequence is TGTGCCAGCAGTGCCCAGGTTCTTGCGAACACCGGGGAGCTGTTTTTT. The V call is TRBV2, the J call TRBJ2-2; D unclear. Germline CDR1 SNHLY, CDR2 FYNNEI. V was shortened by 4 bases and J by 0 bases, with 12 bases between the two germline ends. The CDR3 totals 16 residues.

V gene TRBV7-9 combines with J gene TRBJ1-4; D possibly corresponds to TRBD1 (6 bases). The CDR3 runs 15 residues. Germline assignment: CDR1 SEHNR and CDR2 FQNEAQ (reference sequence). V lost 2 bases and J 6 bases, leaving 13 bases between the germline ends. For the CDR3, the DNA is TGTGCCAGCAGCTTATTCGGAGGGGGTGATGAAAAACTGTTTTTT. Amino acid sequence: CASSLFGGGDEKLFF. Complete variable domain (other parts from reference TRBV7-9 and TRBJ1-4): DTGVSQNPRHKITKRGQNVTFRCDPISEHNRLYWYRQTLGQGPEFLTYFQNEAQLEKSRLLSDRFSAERPKGSFSTLEIQRTEQGDSAMYLCASSLFGGGDEKLFFGSGTQLSVL.

This clonotype was recorded once. The CDR3 loop is CASSLDRVDNEQFF. The CDR3, as DNA: TGCGCCAGCAGCTTGGACAGGGTCGACAATGAGCAGTTCTTC. This chain joins TRBV5-1 and TRBJ2-1, with a tentative D call TRBD1 (6 bases). CDR1 is SGHRS and CDR2 is YFSETQ in the germline V gene. The V end was cut by 0 bases, the J end by 5 bases, with 9 bases between. The CDR3 runs 14 residues.

The genes are TRBV18 and TRBJ2-7; TRBD2 agrees at 14 bases. Germline CDR1 KGHSH, CDR2 LQKENI. The CDR3 totals 17 residues. Trimming cost V 3 bases and J 1 base; bases outside gene matches: 5. CDR3: CASSPRTSGGSSYEQYF. In DNA form, the CDR3 reads TGTGCCAGCTCACCGAGGACTAGCGGGGGGTCTTCCTACGAGCAGTACTTC. Filled out from reference TRBV18 and TRBJ2-7, the complete variable domain reads NAGVMQNPRHLVRRRGQEARLRCSPMKGHSHVYWYRQLPEEGLKFMVYLQKENIIDESGMPKERFSAEFPKEGPSILRIQQVVRGDSAAYFCASSPRTSGGSSYEQYFGPGTRLTVT.

This clonotype was counted between two and nine times. J is TRBJ2-7 and V is TRBV15; D unresolved. Between the trimmed V and J ends, which lost 0 bases and 6 bases, there was a span of 12 bases. The CDR3 has 14 residues. Germline assignment: CDR1 LNHNV and CDR2 YYDKDF (reference sequence). The CDR3 DNA is TGTGCCACCAGCAGAGATAGAGCTTTGGGCGAGCAGTACTTC. This sequence encodes CATSRDRALGEQYF.

The chain is built from TRBV27 and TRBJ1-2; 12 bases fit TRBD1. The germline V gene encodes CDR1 MNHEY and CDR2 SMNVEV (reference sequence). The CDR3 runs to 14 residues. V lost 6 bases, J lost 6 bases, and 5 bases stayed unmatched. CDR3 nucleotide sequence: TGTGCCAGCAGACCGGGACAGGGGGCAGATGGCTACACCTTC. Protein: CASRPGQGADGYTF.

V is TRBV20-1 and J is TRBJ1-1, with 11 bases lining up with TRBD1. Germline V gives CDR1 DFQATT, CDR2 SNEGSKA (reference sequence). The CDR3 extends over 15 amino acids. The trim removed 2 bases at V and 4 bases at J, leaving 6 bases unmatched. CDR3 sequence reads: CSARLEGTGGTEAFF. The DNA for the CDR3 is TGCAGTGCTAGACTAGAAGGGACAGGGGGCACTGAAGCTTTCTTT.